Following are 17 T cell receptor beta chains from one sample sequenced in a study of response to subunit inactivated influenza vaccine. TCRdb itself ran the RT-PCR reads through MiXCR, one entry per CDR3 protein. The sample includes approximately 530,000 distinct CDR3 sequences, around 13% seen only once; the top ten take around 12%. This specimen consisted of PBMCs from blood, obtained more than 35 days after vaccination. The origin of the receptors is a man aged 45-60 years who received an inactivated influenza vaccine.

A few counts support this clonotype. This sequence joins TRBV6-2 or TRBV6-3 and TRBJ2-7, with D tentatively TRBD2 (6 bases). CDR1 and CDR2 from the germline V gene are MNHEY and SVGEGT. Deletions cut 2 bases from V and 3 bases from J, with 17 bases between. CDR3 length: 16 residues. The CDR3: CASSYKNSGFYYEQYF. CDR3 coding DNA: TGTGCCAGCAGTTACAAAAATAGCGGATTTTACTACGAGCAGTACTTC.

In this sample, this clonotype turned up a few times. This chain's CDR3 is CASSYGGGGETQYF. The CDR3 DNA is TGTGCCAGCAGTTACGGGGGCGGGGGGGAGACCCAGTACTTC. This rearrangement joins TRBV6-5 to TRBJ2-5; TRBD2 aligns across 8 bases. The CDR3 is 14 amino acids. CDR1 is MNHEY, CDR2 SVGAGI, per germline. V gave up 2 bases and J gave up 5 bases; unmatched junction bases: 4.

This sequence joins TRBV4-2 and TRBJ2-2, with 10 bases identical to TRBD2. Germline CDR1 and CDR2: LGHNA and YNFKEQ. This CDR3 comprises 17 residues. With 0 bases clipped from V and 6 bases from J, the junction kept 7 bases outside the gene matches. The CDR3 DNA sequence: TGTGCCAGCAGCCAAGAGTTCAGCGGGAGGGCCCCCGGGGAGCTGTTTTTT. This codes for CASSQEFSGRAPGELFF.

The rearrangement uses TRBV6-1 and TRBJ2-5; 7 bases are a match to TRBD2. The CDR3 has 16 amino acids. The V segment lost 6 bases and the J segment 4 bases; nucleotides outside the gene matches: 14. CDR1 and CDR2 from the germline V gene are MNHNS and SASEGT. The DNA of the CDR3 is TGTGCCAGCAGCCCGTCACTAGCGCCAATGGGAGAGACCCAGTACTTC. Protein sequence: CASSPSLAPMGETQYF.

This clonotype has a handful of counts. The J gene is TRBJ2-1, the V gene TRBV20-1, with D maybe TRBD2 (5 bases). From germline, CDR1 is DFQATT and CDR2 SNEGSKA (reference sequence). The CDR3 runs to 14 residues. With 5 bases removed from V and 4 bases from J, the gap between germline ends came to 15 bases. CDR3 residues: CSAAMHTGYNEQFF. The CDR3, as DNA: TGCAGTGCTGCAATGCATACGGGGTACAATGAGCAGTTCTTC.

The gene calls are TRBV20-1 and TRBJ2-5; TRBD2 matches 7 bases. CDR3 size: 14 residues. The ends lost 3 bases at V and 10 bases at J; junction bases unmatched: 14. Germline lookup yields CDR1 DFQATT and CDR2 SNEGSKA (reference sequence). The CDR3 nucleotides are TGCAGTGCTAGGAGGCTAGCGGAGCCGGAGGGCCAGTACTTC. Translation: CSARRLAEPEGQYF.

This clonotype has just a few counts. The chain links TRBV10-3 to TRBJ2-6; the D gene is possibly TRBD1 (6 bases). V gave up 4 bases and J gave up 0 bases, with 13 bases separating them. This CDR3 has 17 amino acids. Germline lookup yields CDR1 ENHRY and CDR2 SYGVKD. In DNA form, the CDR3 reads TGTGCCATCAGTGTCGGACAGCCGAGCTCTGGGGCCAACGTCCTGACTTTC. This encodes CAISVGQPSSGANVLTF.

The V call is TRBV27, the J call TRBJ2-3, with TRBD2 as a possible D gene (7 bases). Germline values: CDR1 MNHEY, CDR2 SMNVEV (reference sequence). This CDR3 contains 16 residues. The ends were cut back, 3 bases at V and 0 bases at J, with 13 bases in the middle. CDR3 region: CASSLGGLRSTDTQYF. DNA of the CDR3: TGTGCCAGCAGTTTGGGGGGGCTGCGGAGCACAGATACGCAGTATTTT.

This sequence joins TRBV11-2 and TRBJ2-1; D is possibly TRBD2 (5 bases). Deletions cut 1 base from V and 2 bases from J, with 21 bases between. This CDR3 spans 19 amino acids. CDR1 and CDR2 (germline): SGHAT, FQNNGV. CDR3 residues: CASSLVRGQNSNPYNEQFF. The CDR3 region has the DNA TGTGCCAGCAGCTTAGTCCGCGGGCAGAACTCCAACCCCTACAATGAGCAGTTCTTC.

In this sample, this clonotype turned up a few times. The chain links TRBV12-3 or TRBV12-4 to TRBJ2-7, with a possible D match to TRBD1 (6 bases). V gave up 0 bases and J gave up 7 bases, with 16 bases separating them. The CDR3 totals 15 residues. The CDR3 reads CASSLAGTRRSEQYF. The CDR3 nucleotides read TGTGCCAGCAGTTTAGCCGGGACACGCCGGTCAGAGCAGTACTTC.

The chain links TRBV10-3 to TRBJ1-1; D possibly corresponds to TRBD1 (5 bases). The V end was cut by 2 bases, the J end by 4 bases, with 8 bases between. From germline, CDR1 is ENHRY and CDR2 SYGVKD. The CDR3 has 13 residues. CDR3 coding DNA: TGTGCCATCAGTGAGGGGGCTGTCACTGAAGCTTTCTTT. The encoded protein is CAISEGAVTEAFF.

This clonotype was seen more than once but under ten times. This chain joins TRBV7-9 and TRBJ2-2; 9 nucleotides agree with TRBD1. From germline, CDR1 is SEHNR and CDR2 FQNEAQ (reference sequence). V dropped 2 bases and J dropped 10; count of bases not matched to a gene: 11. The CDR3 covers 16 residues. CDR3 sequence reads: CASSLSSGTGSAELFF. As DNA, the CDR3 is TGTGCCAGCAGCTTATCCAGCGGGACAGGGAGTGCGGAGCTGTTTTTT.

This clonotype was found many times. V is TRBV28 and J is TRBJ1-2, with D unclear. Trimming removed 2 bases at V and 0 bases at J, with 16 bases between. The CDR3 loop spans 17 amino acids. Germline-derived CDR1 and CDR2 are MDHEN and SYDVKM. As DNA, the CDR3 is TGTGCCAGCAGTTTACCACTAGCAGCAACCACTAACTATGGCTACACCTTC. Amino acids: CASSLPLAATTNYGYTF.

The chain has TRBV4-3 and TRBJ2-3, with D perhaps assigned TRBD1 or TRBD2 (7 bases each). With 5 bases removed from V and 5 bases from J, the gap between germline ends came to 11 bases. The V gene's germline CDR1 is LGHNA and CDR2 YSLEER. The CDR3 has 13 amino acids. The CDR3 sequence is CASSTRGGDTQYF. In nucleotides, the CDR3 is TGCGCCAGCAGCACCAGGGGGGGAGATACGCAGTATTTT.

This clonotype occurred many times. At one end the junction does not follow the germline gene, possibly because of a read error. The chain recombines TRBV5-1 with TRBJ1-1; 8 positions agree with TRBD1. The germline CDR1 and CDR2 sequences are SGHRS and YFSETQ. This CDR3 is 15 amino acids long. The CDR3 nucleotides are TGTGCCAGCAGCCCAGGGGGCGGCCTGAACACTGAAGCTTTCTTT. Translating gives CASSPGGGLNTEAFF.

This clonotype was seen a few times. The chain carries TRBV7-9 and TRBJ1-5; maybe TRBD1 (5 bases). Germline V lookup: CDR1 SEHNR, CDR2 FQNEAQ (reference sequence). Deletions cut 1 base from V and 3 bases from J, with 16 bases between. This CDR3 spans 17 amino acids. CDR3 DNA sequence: TGTGCCAGCAGCTTAGAGGGAGGGGAGTATGTCAATCAGCCCCAGCATTTT. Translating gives CASSLEGGEYVNQPQHF.

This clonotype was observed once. CDR3 in DNA: TGTGCCAGCAGCTTAGAACGGACTAGCTCAGATACGCAGTATTTT. Translated, it gives CASSLERTSSDTQYF. The chain joins TRBV11-2 to TRBJ2-3; 8 bases align to TRBD2. CDR1 is SGHAT and CDR2 is FQNNGV in the germline V gene. The CDR3 consists of 15 residues. V trimming: 0 bases; J trimming: 4 bases; junction bases outside the gene matches: 3. Complete variable domain (other parts from reference TRBV11-2 and TRBJ2-3): EAGVAQSPRYKIIEKRQSVAFWCNPISGHATLYWYQQILGQGPKLLIQFQNNGVVDDSQLPKDRFSAERLKGVDSTLKIQPAKLEDSAVYLCASSLERTSSDTQYFGPGTRLTVL.